This T cell receptor beta chain was retrieved from a study of T cells after yellow fever vaccination. Study-wide background: Low-cell-number fractions were prepared with SMART-Seq v4 Ultra Low Input. Broader study findings: Reappearing after the booster were most of the clones from primary vaccination (less than 97% CD4, 88% CD8).

Of note for this clonotype: Antigen unknown.

The CDR3 contains 15 residues. From germline, CDR1 is SGHTA and CDR2 FQGNSA. V lost 2 bases and J 7 bases, leaving 17 bases between the germline ends. 5'RACE template switching generated TCR cDNA, adding a universal primer site and UMIs. TCRdb ran MiXCR on the 5' RACE reads and lists one entry per CDR3 protein. Here the sample spans about 550,000 distinct CDR3 sequences, 15% to 20% being singletons. This TCR was recovered from a man younger than 40 who received the YFV17D yellow fever vaccine. The chain links TRBV7-2 to TRBJ1-2; D is unresolved. The source material was PBMCs, sampled 15 days after the yellow fever booster vaccination. Here the CDR3 DNA reads TGTGCCAGCAGCTTAAGGGTGTACGGGGATCGTGGCTACACCTTC. Its translation is CASSLRVYGDRGYTF.